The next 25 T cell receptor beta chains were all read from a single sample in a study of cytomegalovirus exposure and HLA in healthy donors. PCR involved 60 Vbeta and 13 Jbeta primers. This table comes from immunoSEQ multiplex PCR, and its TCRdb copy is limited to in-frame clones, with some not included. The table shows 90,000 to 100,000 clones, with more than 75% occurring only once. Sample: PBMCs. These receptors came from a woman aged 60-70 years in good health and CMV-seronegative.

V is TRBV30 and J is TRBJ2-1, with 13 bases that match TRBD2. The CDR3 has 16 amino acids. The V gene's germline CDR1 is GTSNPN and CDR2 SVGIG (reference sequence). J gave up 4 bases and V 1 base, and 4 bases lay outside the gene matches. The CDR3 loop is CAWSGGTSGNYNEQFF. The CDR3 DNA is TGTGCCTGGAGTGGCGGGACTAGCGGGAATTACAATGAGCAGTTCTTC.

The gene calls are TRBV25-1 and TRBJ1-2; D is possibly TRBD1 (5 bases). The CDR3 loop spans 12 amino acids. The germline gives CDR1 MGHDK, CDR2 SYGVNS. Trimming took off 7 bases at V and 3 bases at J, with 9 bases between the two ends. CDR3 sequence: CASTSGDYGYTF. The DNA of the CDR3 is TGTGCCAGCACATCGGGGGACTATGGCTACACCTTC.

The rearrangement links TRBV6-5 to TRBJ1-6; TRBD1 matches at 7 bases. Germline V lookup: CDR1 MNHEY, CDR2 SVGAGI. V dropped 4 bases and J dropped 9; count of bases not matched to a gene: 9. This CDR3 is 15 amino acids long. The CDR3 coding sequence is TGTGCCAGCAGTTCCCTCGGGGACAGCGGTTCACCCCTCCACTTT. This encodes CASSSLGDSGSPLHF.

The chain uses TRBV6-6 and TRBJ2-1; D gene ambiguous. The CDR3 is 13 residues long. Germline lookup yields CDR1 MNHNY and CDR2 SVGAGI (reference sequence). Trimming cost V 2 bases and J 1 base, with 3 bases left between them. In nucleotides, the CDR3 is TGTGCCAGCAGTTACCGGTCCTACAATGAGCAGTTCTTC. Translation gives CASSYRSYNEQFF.

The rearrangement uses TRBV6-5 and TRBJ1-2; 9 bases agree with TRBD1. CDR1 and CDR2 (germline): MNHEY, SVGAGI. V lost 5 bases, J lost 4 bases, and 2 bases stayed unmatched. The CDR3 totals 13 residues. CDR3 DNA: TGTGCCAGCAGTCGGACAGGGGCCTATGGCTACACCTTC. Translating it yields CASSRTGAYGYTF.

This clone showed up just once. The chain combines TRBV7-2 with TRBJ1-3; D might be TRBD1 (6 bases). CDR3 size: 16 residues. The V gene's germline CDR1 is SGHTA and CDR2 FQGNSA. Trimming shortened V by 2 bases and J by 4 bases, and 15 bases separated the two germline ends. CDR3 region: CASSLTAGTPGNTIYF. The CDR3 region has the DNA TGTGCCAGCAGCTTAACCGCCGGGACACCGGGAAACACCATATATTTT.

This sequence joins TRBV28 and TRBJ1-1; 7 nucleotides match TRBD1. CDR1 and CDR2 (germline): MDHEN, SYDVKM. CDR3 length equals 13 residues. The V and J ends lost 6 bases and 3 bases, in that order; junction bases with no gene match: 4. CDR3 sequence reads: CASRVTGYTEAFF. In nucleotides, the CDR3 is TGTGCCAGCAGGGTGACAGGGTACACTGAAGCTTTCTTT.

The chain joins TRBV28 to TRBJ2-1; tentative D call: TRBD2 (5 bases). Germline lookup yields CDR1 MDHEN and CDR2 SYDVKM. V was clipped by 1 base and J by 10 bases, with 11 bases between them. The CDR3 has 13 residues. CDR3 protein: CASSLSVPGEQFF. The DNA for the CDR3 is TGTGCCAGCAGTTTATCGGTACCGGGGGAGCAGTTCTTC.

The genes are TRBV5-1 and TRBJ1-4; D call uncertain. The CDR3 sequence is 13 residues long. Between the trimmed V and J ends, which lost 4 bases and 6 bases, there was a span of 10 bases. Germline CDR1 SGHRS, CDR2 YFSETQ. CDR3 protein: CASSRGSDEKLFF. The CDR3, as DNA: TGCGCCAGCAGCCGGGGATCGGATGAAAAACTGTTTTTT.

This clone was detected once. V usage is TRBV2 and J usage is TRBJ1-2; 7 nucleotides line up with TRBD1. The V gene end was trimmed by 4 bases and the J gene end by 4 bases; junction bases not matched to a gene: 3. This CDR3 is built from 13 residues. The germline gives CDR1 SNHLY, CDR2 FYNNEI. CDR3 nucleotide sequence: TGTGCCAGCAGTGGGGGGACAGTCTATGGCTACACCTTC. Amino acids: CASSGGTVYGYTF.

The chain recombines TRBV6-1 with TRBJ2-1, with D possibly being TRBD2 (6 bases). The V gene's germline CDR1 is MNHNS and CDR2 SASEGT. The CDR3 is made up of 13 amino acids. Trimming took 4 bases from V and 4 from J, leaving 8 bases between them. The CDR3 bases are TGTGCCAGCAGTGTGGGAGGATACAATGAGCAGTTCTTC. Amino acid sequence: CASSVGGYNEQFF.

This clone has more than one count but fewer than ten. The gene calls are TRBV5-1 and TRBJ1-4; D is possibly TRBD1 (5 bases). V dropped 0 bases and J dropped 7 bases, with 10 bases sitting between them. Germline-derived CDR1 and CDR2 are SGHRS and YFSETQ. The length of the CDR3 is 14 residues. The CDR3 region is CASSLEGVGEKLFF. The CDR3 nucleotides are TGCGCCAGCAGCTTGGAAGGGGTCGGTGAAAAACTGTTTTTT.

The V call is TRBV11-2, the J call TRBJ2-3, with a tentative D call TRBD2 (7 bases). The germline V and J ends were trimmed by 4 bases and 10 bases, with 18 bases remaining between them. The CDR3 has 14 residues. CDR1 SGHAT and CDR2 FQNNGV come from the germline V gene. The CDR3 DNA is TGTGCCAGCAGCTCTGCCGGGGGGCCGCCCGCGCAGTATTTT. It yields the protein CASSSAGGPPAQYF.

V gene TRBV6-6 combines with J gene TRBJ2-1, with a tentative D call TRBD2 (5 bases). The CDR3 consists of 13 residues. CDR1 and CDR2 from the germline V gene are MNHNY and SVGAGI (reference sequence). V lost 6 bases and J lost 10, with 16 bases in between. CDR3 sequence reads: CASRAGGRGEQFF. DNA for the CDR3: TGTGCCAGCAGGGCCGGAGGACGCGGCGAGCAGTTCTTC.

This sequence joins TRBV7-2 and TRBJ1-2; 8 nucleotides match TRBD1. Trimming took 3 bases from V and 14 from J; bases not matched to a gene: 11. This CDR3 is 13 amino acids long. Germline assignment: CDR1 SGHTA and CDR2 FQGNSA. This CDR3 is CASSFPGGAPGTF. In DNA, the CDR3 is TGTGCCAGCAGCTTTCCAGGGGGCGCACCCGGGACCTTC. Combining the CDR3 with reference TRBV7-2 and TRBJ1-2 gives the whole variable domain GAGVSQSPSNKVTEKGKDVELRCDPISGHTALYWYRQSLGQGLEFLIYFQGNSAPDKSGLPSDRFSAERTGGSVSTLTIQRTQQEDSAVYLCASSFPGGAPGTFGSGTRLTVV.

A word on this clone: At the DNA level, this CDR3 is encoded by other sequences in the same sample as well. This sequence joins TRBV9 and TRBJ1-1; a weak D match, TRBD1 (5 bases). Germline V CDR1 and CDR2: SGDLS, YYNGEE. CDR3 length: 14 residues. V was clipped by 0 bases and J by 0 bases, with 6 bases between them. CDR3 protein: CASSVEGVNTEAFF. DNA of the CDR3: TGTGCCAGCAGCGTAGAAGGGGTGAACACTGAAGCTTTCTTT.

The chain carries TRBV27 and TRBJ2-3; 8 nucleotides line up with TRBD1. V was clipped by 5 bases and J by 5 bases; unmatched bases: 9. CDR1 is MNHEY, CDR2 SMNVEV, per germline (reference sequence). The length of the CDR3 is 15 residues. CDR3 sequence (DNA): TGTGCCAGCAGTGGAGGGGACAGGCTGAAAGATACGCAGTATTTT. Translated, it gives CASSGGDRLKDTQYF.

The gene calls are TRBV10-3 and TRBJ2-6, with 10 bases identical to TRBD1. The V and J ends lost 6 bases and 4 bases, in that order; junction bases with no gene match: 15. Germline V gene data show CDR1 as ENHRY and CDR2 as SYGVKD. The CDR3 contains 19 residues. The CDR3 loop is CAIRPHPDRGPTGANVLTF. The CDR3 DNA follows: TGTGCCATCAGACCACACCCTGACAGGGGGCCGACGGGGGCCAACGTCCTGACTTTC.

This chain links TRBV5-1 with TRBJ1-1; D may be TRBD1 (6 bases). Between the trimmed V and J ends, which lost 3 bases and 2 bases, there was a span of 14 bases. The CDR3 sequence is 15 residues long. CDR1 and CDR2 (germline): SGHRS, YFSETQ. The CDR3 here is CASSYRPGVNTEAFF. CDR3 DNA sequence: TGCGCCAGCAGCTACCGGCCAGGGGTAAACACTGAAGCTTTCTTT.

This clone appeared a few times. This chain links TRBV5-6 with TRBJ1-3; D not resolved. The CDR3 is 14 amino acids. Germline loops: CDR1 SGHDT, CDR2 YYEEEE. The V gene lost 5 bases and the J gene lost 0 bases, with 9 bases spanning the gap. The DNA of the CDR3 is TGTGCCAGCAGGCCCGAGGGCTCTGGAAACACCATATATTTT. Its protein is CASRPEGSGNTIYF.

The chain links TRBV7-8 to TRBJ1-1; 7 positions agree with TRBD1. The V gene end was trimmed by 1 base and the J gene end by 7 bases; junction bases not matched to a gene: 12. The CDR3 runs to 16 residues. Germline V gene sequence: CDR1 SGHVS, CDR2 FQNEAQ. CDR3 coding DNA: TGTGCCAGCAGCTTAGGGGACAGCTTACAGTACTTTGAAGCTTTCTTT. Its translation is CASSLGDSLQYFEAFF.

This CDR3 reads CASSGQGAGANVLTF. The CDR3 DNA reads as TGTGCCAGCAGCGGACAGGGCGCCGGGGCCAACGTCCTGACTTTC. The chain is built from TRBV5-4 and TRBJ2-6; 8 nucleotides match TRBD1. Losses at the gene ends were 4 bases for V and 4 bases for J; bases not matched to a gene: 4. The V gene's germline CDR1 is SGHNT and CDR2 YYREEE (reference sequence). CDR3 length: 15 amino acids.

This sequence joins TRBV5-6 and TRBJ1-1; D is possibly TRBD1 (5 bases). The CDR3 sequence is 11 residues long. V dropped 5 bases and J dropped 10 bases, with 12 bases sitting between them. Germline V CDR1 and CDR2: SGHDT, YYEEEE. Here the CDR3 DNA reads TGTGCCAGCAGTCTAGGGGCGGCAGCTTTCTTT. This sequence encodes CASSLGAAAFF.

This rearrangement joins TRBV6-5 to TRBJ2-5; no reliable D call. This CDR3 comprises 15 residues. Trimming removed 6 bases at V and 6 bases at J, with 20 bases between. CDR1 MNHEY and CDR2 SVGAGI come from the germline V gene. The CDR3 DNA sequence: TGTGCCAGCAGCCCCCTTTACAGTCGCGAGAAGACCCAGTACTTC. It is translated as CASSPLYSREKTQYF.

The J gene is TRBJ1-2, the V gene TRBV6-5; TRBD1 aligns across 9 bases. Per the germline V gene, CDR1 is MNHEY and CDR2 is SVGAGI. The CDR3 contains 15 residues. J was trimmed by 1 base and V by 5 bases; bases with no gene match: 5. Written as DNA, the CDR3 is TGTGCCAGCAGTAGGCCGGGACAGGGTAACTATGGCTACACCTTC. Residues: CASSRPGQGNYGYTF.